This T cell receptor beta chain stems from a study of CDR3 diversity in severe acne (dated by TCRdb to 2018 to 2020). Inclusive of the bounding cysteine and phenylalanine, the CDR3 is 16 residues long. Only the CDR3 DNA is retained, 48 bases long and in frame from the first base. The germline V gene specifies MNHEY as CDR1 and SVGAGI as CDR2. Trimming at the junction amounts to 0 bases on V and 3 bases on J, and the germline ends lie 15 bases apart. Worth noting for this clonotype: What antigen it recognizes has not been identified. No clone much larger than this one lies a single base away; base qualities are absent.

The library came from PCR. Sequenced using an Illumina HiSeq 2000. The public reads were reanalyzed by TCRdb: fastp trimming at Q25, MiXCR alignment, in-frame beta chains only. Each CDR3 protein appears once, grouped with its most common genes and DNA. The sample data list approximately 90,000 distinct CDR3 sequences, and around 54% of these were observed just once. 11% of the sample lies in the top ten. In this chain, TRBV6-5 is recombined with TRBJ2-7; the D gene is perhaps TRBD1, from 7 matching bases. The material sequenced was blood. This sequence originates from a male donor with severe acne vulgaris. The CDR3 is CASSYSRAGGNYEQYF. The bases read TGTGCCAGCAGTTACTCGAGGGCAGGGGGGAACTACGAGCAGTACTTC.